This TCR beta chain was retrieved from a study of metastatic and nonmetastatic thyroid tumors. At the level of the study: Repertoires were compared across blood and tumor or nodule tissue from malignant and benign thyroid patients. Broader study findings: In both blood and tumor samples, TCR beta diversity was reported significantly higher for malignant than benign nodules.

The CDR3 runs to 17 residues. Deletions cut 3 bases from V and 0 bases from J, with 14 bases between. Germline-derived CDR1 and CDR2 are LNHDA and SQIVND (reference sequence). Original processing methods: Clinicopathological groups supplied CDR3 differences that were used to build a distant-metastasis classifier for papillary thyroid cancer. MiXCR was used by TCRdb to re-call the PCR reads. It is TCRdb's table, rather than the study itself, that gives the V and J calls and clone size. This sample has about 45,000 clones, with 3% to 3.5% found just once. This clone is medium-sized. Antigen: not known. Among the patients, none had received any treatment before thyroid surgery.

The source material was blood. The sequence was obtained from a female donor with papillary thyroid cancer or a benign thyroid nodule (not recorded which). Some clones in this sample may be carry-over from other donors' samples. The V call is TRBV19, the J call TRBJ1-4; D possibly corresponds to TRBD1 (5 bases). The CDR3 region has the DNA TGTGCCAGTAGTATGGGACTCTCCGGGTCAACTAATGAAAAACTGTTTTTT. It encodes CASSMGLSGSTNEKLFF.